This T cell receptor (beta chain) derives from a study of cytomegalovirus exposure and HLA in healthy donors. Germline CDR1 reads SGHAT; CDR2 reads FQNNGV. V was clipped by 1 base and J by 6 bases, with 7 bases between them. This CDR3 region has 12 residues. The PCR contained 60 Vbeta and 13 Jbeta primers. The protocol was immunoSEQ multiplex PCR, while the TCRdb copy is restricted to in-frame clones and leaves out a portion. The repertoire has some 190,000 clones, around 79% of them found once; the top ten carry 1.5% to 2%. Sequenced material: PBMCs. The origin of this receptor is a woman between 45 and 65 years old in good health and CMV-seronegative. This chain connects TRBV11-2 to TRBJ2-7; perhaps TRBD1 as D (5 bases). CDR3 DNA: TGTGCCAGCAGCTTAGGCAGGGCCGAGCAGTACTTC. Protein: CASSLGRAEQYF.